Presented here are 10 T cell receptor beta chains from one specimen sequenced in a study of OX40 agonist ivuxolimab in advanced cancers. Profiled with immunoSEQ multiplex PCR; TCRdb holds only in-frame clones, not every one. This sample has around 66,000 clones; about 80% occur once, and the top ten carry 4.4%. The sequences come from CD4+ or CD8+ T cells sorted from blood, collected in a trial of the OX40 agonist ivuxolimab. The receptors were gathered from an adult with an advanced solid tumor such as melanoma, head and neck, liver or kidney cancer.

The V gene is TRBV6-5, the J gene TRBJ1-1, with D unresolved. This CDR3 is built from 11 residues. Deletions cut 7 bases from V and 4 bases from J, with 7 bases between. Germline V lookup: CDR1 MNHEY, CDR2 SVGAGI. This chain's CDR3 is CASMSRTEAFF. CDR3 DNA: TGTGCCAGCATGTCCCGCACTGAAGCTTTCTTT.

In this sample, this clone turned up a few times. The J gene is TRBJ1-5, the V gene TRBV2, with 7 bases that match TRBD1. Germline CDR1 and CDR2: SNHLY and FYNNEI. Trimming took 7 bases from V and 4 from J; bases not matched to a gene: 7. The CDR3 covers 14 residues. CDR3 DNA: TGTGCCAGCAAAAAAGGGGGCGAGAATCAGCCCCAGCATTTT. Its translation is CASKKGGENQPQHF.

The gene calls are TRBV7-9 and TRBJ1-1; D might be TRBD1 (6 bases). CDR1 and CDR2 (germline): SEHNR, FQNEAQ (reference sequence). V lost 5 bases, J lost 0 bases, and 7 bases lay in between. This CDR3 has 13 residues. DNA for the CDR3: TGTGCCAGCAGCGGGGGCATGAACACTGAAGCTTTCTTT. Translated, it gives CASSGGMNTEAFF. Together with reference TRBV7-9 and TRBJ1-1, the CDR3 gives the full variable domain: DTGVSQNPRHKITKRGQNVTFRCDPISEHNRLYWYRQTLGQGPEFLTYFQNEAQLEKSRLLSDRFSAERPKGSFSTLEIQRTEQGDSAMYLCASSGGMNTEAFFGQGTRLTVV.

The chain is built from TRBV5-6 and TRBJ2-1; no clear D gene. In germline, CDR1 is SGHDT, CDR2 YYEEEE. V was pared by 1 base and J by 3 bases, with 8 bases between. The CDR3 is 14 amino acids. For the CDR3, the DNA is TGTGCCAGCAGCTTGTCGAGGAGCTACAATGAGCAGTTCTTC. Its protein is CASSLSRSYNEQFF.

This clone was observed a handful of times. The CDR3 bases are TGTGCCAGCAGTCCGGGGGCTCACAATGAGCAGTTCTTC. As protein: CASSPGAHNEQFF. The chain employs TRBV11-1 and TRBJ2-1; D is tentatively TRBD1 or TRBD2 (6 bases each). Trimming took 6 bases from V and 5 from J, leaving 11 bases between them. This CDR3 is built from 13 residues. Looked up from germline, CDR1 is SGHAT and CDR2 is FQDESV (reference sequence).

The gene calls are TRBV6-5 and TRBJ2-6, with a tentative D call TRBD2 (5 bases). Germline assignment: CDR1 MNHEY and CDR2 SVGAGI. Trimming shortened V by 2 bases and J by 8 bases, and 10 bases separated the two germline ends. This CDR3 is 14 amino acids long. CDR3 in amino acids: CASSYIGKSNVLTF. Here the CDR3 DNA reads TGTGCCAGCAGTTACATCGGGAAATCCAACGTCCTGACTTTC.

The chain links TRBV27 to TRBJ2-3, with 10 bases aligning to TRBD2. Per the germline V gene, CDR1 is MNHEY and CDR2 is SMNVEV (reference sequence). CDR3 length: 16 residues. Germline trimming cut 5 bases from V and 2 bases from J; bases unmatched to any gene: 7. Written as DNA, the CDR3 is TGTGCCAGCAGTCTTGGACTAGCGGCTTTCACAGATACGCAGTATTTT. Protein: CASSLGLAAFTDTQYF.

The rearrangement joins TRBV5-1 to TRBJ1-1; maybe TRBD1 (6 bases). Germline V CDR1 and CDR2: SGHRS, YFSETQ. The ends were cut back, 3 bases at V and 2 bases at J, with 17 bases in the middle. The CDR3 spans 16 residues. CDR3 in DNA: TGCGCCAGCAGCTCGGACTCCGGGACACTAAACACTGAAGCTTTCTTT. Encoded protein: CASSSDSGTLNTEAFF. Together with reference TRBV5-1 and TRBJ1-1, the CDR3 gives the full variable domain: KAGVTQTPRYLIKTRGQQVTLSCSPISGHRSVSWYQQTPGQGLQFLFEYFSETQRNKGNFPGRFSGRQFSNSRSEMNVSTLELGDSALYLCASSSDSGTLNTEAFFGQGTRLTVV.

This chain's CDR3 is CASSQTGGPGSSYNEQFF. CDR3 nucleotides: TGTGCCAGCAGCCAGACTGGGGGCCCGGGCAGCTCCTACAATGAGCAGTTCTTC. The chain combines TRBV7-2 with TRBJ2-1, with a weak D call TRBD1 (6 bases). This CDR3 region has 18 residues. Trimming cost V 5 bases and J 0 bases, with 20 bases left between them. Germline CDR1 and CDR2: SGHTA and FQGNSA.

This clone was found once. The gene calls are TRBV6-1 and TRBJ2-3, with D possibly TRBD2 on 6 matching bases. V was trimmed by 6 bases and J by 3 bases, leaving 13 bases between them. Germline loops: CDR1 MNHNS, CDR2 SASEGT. This CDR3 is built from 14 residues. CDR3 in amino acids: CASRIMGLTDTQYF. Written as DNA, the CDR3 is TGTGCCAGCAGAATCATGGGACTTACAGATACGCAGTATTTT.